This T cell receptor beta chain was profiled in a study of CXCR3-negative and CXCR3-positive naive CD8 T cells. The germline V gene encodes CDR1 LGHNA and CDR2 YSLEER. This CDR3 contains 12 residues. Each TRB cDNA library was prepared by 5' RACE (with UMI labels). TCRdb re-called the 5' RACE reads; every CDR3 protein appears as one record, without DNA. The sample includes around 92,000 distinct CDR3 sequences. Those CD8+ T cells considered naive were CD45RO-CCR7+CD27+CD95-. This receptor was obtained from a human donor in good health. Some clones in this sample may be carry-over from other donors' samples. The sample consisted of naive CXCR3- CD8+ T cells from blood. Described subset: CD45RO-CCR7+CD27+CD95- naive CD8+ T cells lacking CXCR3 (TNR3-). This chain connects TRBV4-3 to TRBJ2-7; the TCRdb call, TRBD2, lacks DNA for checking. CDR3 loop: CASSSNEGEQYF.